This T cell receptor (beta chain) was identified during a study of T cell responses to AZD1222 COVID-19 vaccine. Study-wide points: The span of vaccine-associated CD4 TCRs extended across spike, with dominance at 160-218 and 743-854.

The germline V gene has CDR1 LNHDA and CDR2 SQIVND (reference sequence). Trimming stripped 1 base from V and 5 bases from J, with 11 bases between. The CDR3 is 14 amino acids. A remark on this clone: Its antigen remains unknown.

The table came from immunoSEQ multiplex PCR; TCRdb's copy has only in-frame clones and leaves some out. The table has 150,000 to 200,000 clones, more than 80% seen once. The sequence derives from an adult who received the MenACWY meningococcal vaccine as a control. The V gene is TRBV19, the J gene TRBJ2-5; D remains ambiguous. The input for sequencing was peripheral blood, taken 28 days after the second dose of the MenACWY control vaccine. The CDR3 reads CASSIGAELETQYF. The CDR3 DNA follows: TGTGCCAGTAGTATAGGGGCAGAGTTGGAGACCCAGTACTTC.